The 22 T cell receptor beta chains listed next were all sequenced from one sample in a study of T cell repertoires in cytomegalovirus infection. MiXCR, run by TCRdb on the reads, gives a single entry per CDR3 protein. The table includes some 43,000 distinct CDR3 sequences, 21% detected once. No antigen has been identified for these receptors. This specimen was CD8+ T cells from cultured PBMCs, taken from culture after CMV antigen stimulation. All receptors come from a human donor in good health (CMV status not recorded). Some clones in this sample may be carry-over from other donors' samples.

This clonotype was observed once. This rearrangement joins TRBV6-1 to TRBJ2-4, with 9 bases that match TRBD1. With 3 bases clipped from V and 0 bases from J, the junction kept 3 bases outside the gene matches. CDR1 and CDR2 (germline): MNHNS, SASEGT. The CDR3 totals 16 residues. The CDR3 sequence is CASSERTGAAKNIQYF. The CDR3 nucleotides read TGTGCCAGCAGTGAGCGGACAGGGGCAGCCAAAAACATTCAGTACTTC.

The genes are TRBV4-1 and TRBJ2-7, with no clear D. The V gene's germline CDR1 is MGHRA and CDR2 YSYEKL. Trimming pared 5 bases from V and 6 bases from J, leaving 17 bases between. The CDR3 runs to 14 residues. CDR3 coding DNA: TGCGCCAGCAGCTTCCGGACGGACGTGGGCGAGCAGTACTTC. Its translation is CASSFRTDVGEQYF.

In this sample, this clonotype turned up a few times. The chain couples TRBV7-8 to TRBJ2-7; D possibly corresponds to TRBD2 (7 bases). The germline V and J ends were trimmed by 2 bases and 6 bases, with 20 bases remaining between them. The CDR3 extends over 16 amino acids. Germline CDR1 and CDR2: SGHVS and FQNEAQ. The CDR3 DNA follows: TGTGCCAGCAGCTTAAAAGGCTTAGTGGGGGGGCGCGAGCAGTACTTC. Translation: CASSLKGLVGGREQYF.

The chain carries TRBV4-2 and TRBJ2-1, with 9 bases lining up with TRBD2. This CDR3 comprises 18 residues. CDR1 LGHNA and CDR2 YNFKEQ come from the germline V gene. Germline trimming cut 1 base from V and 5 bases from J; bases unmatched to any gene: 12. The CDR3 spells CASSQGWSGGPIHNEQFF. The CDR3 DNA reads as TGTGCCAGCAGCCAAGGGTGGAGCGGGGGGCCAATTCACAATGAGCAGTTCTTC.

The rearrangement uses TRBV7-2 and TRBJ1-6; possibly TRBD1 for D (6 bases). V shed 2 bases and J shed 7 bases, with 27 bases lying between them. The CDR3 runs to 20 residues. From germline, CDR1 is SGHTA and CDR2 FQGNSA. The CDR3 sequence: CASSLWGVGALLVKNSPLHF. The CDR3 coding sequence is TGTGCCAGCAGCTTATGGGGCGTGGGGGCGCTATTGGTTAAGAATTCACCCCTCCACTTT.

The chain is built from TRBV14 and TRBJ2-2; D is ambiguous. CDR1 SGHDN and CDR2 FVKESK come from the germline V gene. This CDR3 is built from 18 residues. The V end lost 4 bases, the J end lost 0 bases, and 18 bases lay between the germline ends. CDR3: CASSRTARTRTNTGELFF. CDR3 nucleotide sequence: TGTGCCAGCAGCCGAACCGCCAGGACCCGAACGAACACCGGGGAGCTGTTTTTT.

The chain is built from TRBV7-2 and TRBJ2-7, with D perhaps matching TRBD1 (5 bases). Looked up from germline, CDR1 is SGHTA and CDR2 is FQGNSA. With 3 bases removed from V and 4 bases from J, the gap between germline ends came to 10 bases. The CDR3 spans 13 residues. CDR3 amino acids: CASSLGHTYEQYF. CDR3 in DNA: TGTGCCAGCAGCTTGGGGCATACGTACGAGCAGTACTTC.

V is TRBV7-9 and J is TRBJ2-1; 12 positions match TRBD2. Germline V lookup: CDR1 SEHNR, CDR2 FQNEAQ (reference sequence). The CDR3 consists of 15 residues. The junction had 5 bases not matched to a gene; V was cut back by 5 bases and J by 6 bases. The CDR3 spells CASSHLAGGPNEQFF. Here the CDR3 DNA reads TGTGCCAGCAGCCATCTAGCGGGGGGGCCCAATGAGCAGTTCTTC.

In this sample, this clonotype turned up a few times. V is TRBV11-2 and J is TRBJ2-3; D uncertain. CDR1 and CDR2 from the germline V gene are SGHAT and FQNNGV. The length of the CDR3 is 15 residues. V dropped 1 base and J dropped 1 base, with 9 bases sitting between them. The CDR3 loop is CASSLAARGTDTQYF. For the CDR3, the DNA is TGTGCCAGCAGCTTAGCGGCGAGAGGCACAGATACGCAGTATTTT.

The chain joins TRBV29-1 to TRBJ2-2; D gene uncertain. The V end lost 4 bases, the J end lost 1 base, and 7 bases lay between the germline ends. CDR3 length: 13 amino acids. CDR1 and CDR2 (germline): SQVTM, ANQGSEA. The CDR3: CSVVKGNTGELFF. CDR3 DNA: TGCAGCGTTGTGAAAGGGAACACCGGGGAGCTGTTTTTT.

This clonotype was detected only a few times. The chain has TRBV11-2 and TRBJ2-1, with TRBD2 identical over 9 bases. From germline, CDR1 is SGHAT and CDR2 FQNNGV. J was trimmed by 5 bases and V by 5 bases; bases with no gene match: 10. There are 16 residues in the CDR3. The CDR3 nucleotides are TGTGCCAGCAGCGCCGCCGGGACTAGCTGGGACAATGAGCAGTTCTTC. Its translation is CASSAAGTSWDNEQFF.

The table lists this clonotype with a few counts. CDR3 sequence: CASSHPSNGGYEQYF. The CDR3 coding sequence is TGTGCCAGCAGTCACCCCTCGAACGGCGGCTACGAGCAGTACTTC. This sequence joins TRBV27 and TRBJ2-7; D uncertain. In germline, CDR1 is MNHEY, CDR2 SMNVEV (reference sequence). The ends were cut back, 5 bases at V and 3 bases at J, with 17 bases in the middle. The CDR3 extends over 15 amino acids.

The rearrangement joins TRBV12-3 or TRBV12-4 to TRBJ2-3; no clear D. Trimming pared 4 bases from V and 0 bases from J, leaving 2 bases between. The CDR3 runs 12 residues. In nucleotides, the CDR3 is TGTGCCAGCAGTTACAGCACAGATACGCAGTATTTT. This codes for CASSYSTDTQYF.

This clonotype was recorded a few times. The J gene is TRBJ2-3, the V gene TRBV12-3 or TRBV12-4; D is perhaps TRBD1 (6 bases). V dropped 6 bases and J dropped 6 bases, with 22 bases sitting between them. The CDR3 has 16 residues. The CDR3 nucleotides read TGTGCCAGCAGCTCGTTAGGGGGAAGGGGCCCCGATACGCAGTATTTT. Translated: CASSSLGGRGPDTQYF.

This clonotype was recorded once. A much larger clone lies one base from this, so it may be a read error. The chain carries TRBV6-2 or TRBV6-3 and TRBJ2-4; a weak D match, TRBD1 (6 bases). The CDR3 contains 14 residues. Germline V gene data show CDR1 as MNHEY and CDR2 as SVGEGT. V lost 5 bases to trimming and J lost 12 bases, with 20 bases between them. The CDR3 bases are TGTGCCAGCAGTCCTCGGGACATCGATGACAGTCAGTACTTC. Its protein product is CASSPRDIDDSQYF.

The chain employs TRBV7-2 and TRBJ2-7; D gene uncertain. This CDR3 region has 15 residues. Germline CDR1 SGHTA, CDR2 FQGNSA. The V gene lost 0 bases and the J gene lost 2 bases, with 11 bases spanning the gap. In nucleotides, the CDR3 is TGTGCCAGCAGCTTAGCGTTCGGTAGCCCCTACGAGCAGTACTTC. It is translated as CASSLAFGSPYEQYF.

This rearrangement joins TRBV7-2 to TRBJ2-5; D may be TRBD1 or TRBD2 (5 bases each). In germline, CDR1 is SGHTA, CDR2 FQGNSA. Trimming cost V 1 base and J 1 base, with 10 bases left between them. CDR3 size: 15 residues. CDR3 nucleotide sequence: TGTGCCAGCAGCTTAGGAACGAGGGGCCAAGAGACCCAGTACTTC. This codes for CASSLGTRGQETQYF. Full variable domain (outside the CDR3, taken from reference TRBV7-2 and TRBJ2-5): GAGVSQSPSNKVTEKGKDVELRCDPISGHTALYWYRQSLGQGLEFLIYFQGNSAPDKSGLPSDRFSAERTGGSVSTLTIQRTQQEDSAVYLCASSLGTRGQETQYFGPGTRLLVL.

The chain joins TRBV19 to TRBJ1-1; a weak D match, TRBD1 (6 bases). Trimming took 3 bases from V and 4 from J, leaving 15 bases between them. This CDR3 has 15 residues. Germline V gives CDR1 LNHDA, CDR2 SQIVND (reference sequence). CDR3 loop: CASSIWGSGATEAFF. The CDR3 nucleotides read TGTGCCAGTAGTATTTGGGGTTCGGGGGCCACTGAAGCTTTCTTT.

The V and J genes are TRBV29-1 and TRBJ2-1, with D possibly being TRBD1 (5 bases). Germline V gives CDR1 SQVTM, CDR2 ANQGSEA. CDR3 length: 11 amino acids. V lost 3 bases to trimming and J lost 15 bases, with 15 bases between them. CDR3 region: CSVEYRSKPFF. The CDR3 DNA follows: TGCAGCGTTGAGTACAGGTCCAAACCGTTCTTC.

Many counts were recorded for this clonotype. The genes are TRBV7-2 and TRBJ1-3; tentative D call: TRBD1 (5 bases). V lost 5 bases and J lost 8, with 19 bases in between. Looked up from germline, CDR1 is SGHTA and CDR2 is FQGNSA. This CDR3 has 15 amino acids. CDR3 residues: CASSARDGTGDTIYF. Written as DNA, the CDR3 is TGTGCCAGCAGCGCCAGGGACGGGACGGGGGACACCATATATTTT.

The chain links TRBV13 to TRBJ2-5; D is perhaps TRBD2 (6 bases). Trimming cost V 5 bases and J 5 bases, with 18 bases left between them. Germline CDR1 is PRHDT and CDR2 is FYEKMQ (reference sequence). CDR3 length: 15 residues. Here the CDR3 DNA reads TGTGCCAGCAGCCTCAGGGTTTCGGAGGGGGAGACCCAGTACTTC. Protein: CASSLRVSEGETQYF.

CDR3: CASTLNQGRINEQFF. The CDR3 nucleotides read TGTGCCAGCACCTTAAACCAGGGACGTATCAATGAGCAGTTCTTC. The chain employs TRBV28 and TRBJ2-1; tentatively, D is TRBD1 or TRBD2 (5 bases each). Germline V gives CDR1 MDHEN, CDR2 SYDVKM. This CDR3 region has 15 residues. The germline V and J ends were trimmed by 7 bases and 6 bases, with 19 bases remaining between them. The variable domain in full, completed from reference TRBV28 and TRBJ2-1, reads DVKVTQSSRYLVKRTGEKVFLECVQDMDHENMFWYRQDPGLGLRLIYFSYDVKMKEKGDIPEGYSVSREKKERFSLILESASTNQTSMYLCASTLNQGRINEQFFGPGTRLTVL.